These T cell receptor beta chains were read from a single sample in a study of tumor and adjacent non-tumor tissue in lung cancer. Each CDR3 protein is one row after TCRdb ran MiXCR on the multiplex PCR reads. The sample contains about 98,000 distinct CDR3 sequences, approximately 80% of which appear only once. Sequencing was done on a sample of distant non-tumor lung tissue. Receptors originate from a man in his 60s with small cell lung cancer. The CDR3 runs from the conserved cysteine through the conserved F or W. Each record gives: clone size, D gene, J gene, V gene, CDR3 DNA, CDR3 protein. D genes are given only for firm matches. Some rows have no size entry. The others give once, few or many, or a class for an expanded clone.

clone size: few; D gene: TRBD2; J gene: TRBJ2-7; V gene: TRBV24-1; CDR3 DNA: TGTGCCACCAGTGACGGGACTAGGGTCGAGCAGTACTTC; CDR3 protein: CATSDGTRVEQYF
clone size: .; D gene: TRBD1; J gene: TRBJ2-2; V gene: TRBV11-1; CDR3 DNA: TGTGCCAGCAGCTCCCCGGACAGGCTAGACACCGGGGAGCCGTTTTTT; CDR3 protein: CASSSPDRLDTGEPFF
clone size: .; D gene: .; J gene: TRBJ1-2; V gene: TRBV20-1; CDR3 DNA: TGCAGTGCCAGGGAGACTACCCTTGGCTACACCTTC; CDR3 protein: CSARETTLGYTF
clone size: .; D gene: .; J gene: TRBJ2-4; V gene: TRBV20-1; CDR3 DNA: TGCAGTGCTAGGGAATTAGGCAGGTCCAACATTCAATACTTC; CDR3 protein: CSARELGRSNIQYF
clone size: .; D gene: .; J gene: TRBJ2-1; V gene: TRBV10-2; CDR3 DNA: TGCGCCAGCTGCGAGACTGGCTATGGTGAACAGTTCTTC; CDR3 protein: CASCETGYGEQFF
clone size: .; D gene: .; J gene: TRBJ2-1; V gene: TRBV5-1; CDR3 DNA: TGCGCCAGCAGCTGGGTTGTGGAACAAAACAATGAGCAGTTCTTC; CDR3 protein: CASSWVVEQNNEQFF
clone size: few; D gene: TRBD1; J gene: TRBJ2-1; V gene: TRBV24-1; CDR3 DNA: TGTGCCACCAGTGATCGTTATACCGGGACAGGTTACAATGAGCAGTTCTTC; CDR3 protein: CATSDRYTGTGYNEQFF
clone size: .; D gene: .; J gene: TRBJ2-7; V gene: TRBV6-5; CDR3 DNA: TGTGCCAGCGGGGGGTTGGGCAACGAACAGTACTTC; CDR3 protein: CASGGLGNEQYF
clone size: .; D gene: TRBD1; J gene: TRBJ2-1; V gene: TRBV13; CDR3 DNA: TGTGCCAGCAGCTCTAGTCGAGGGGGCGACTGTGAGCAGTTCTTC; CDR3 protein: CASSSSRGGDCEQFF
clone size: .; D gene: .; J gene: TRBJ1-5; V gene: TRBV7-2; CDR3 DNA: TGTGCCAGCAGCTTAGATTGGGGGAGCAATCAGCCCCAGCATTTT; CDR3 protein: CASSLDWGSNQPQHF
clone size: .; D gene: .; J gene: TRBJ1-1; V gene: TRBV30; CDR3 DNA: TGTGCCTGTTCCTCCCCCCCGGGGAACACCGAAGCTTTCTTT; CDR3 protein: CACSSPPGNTEAFF
clone size: many; D gene: TRBD1; J gene: TRBJ2-4; V gene: TRBV20-1; CDR3 DNA: TGCAGTGCTAGAGATTGGCAGGGGGCGGACATTCAGTACTTC; CDR3 protein: CSARDWQGADIQYF
clone size: few; D gene: TRBD1; J gene: TRBJ1-1; V gene: TRBV5-6; CDR3 DNA: TGTGCCAGCAGTTTGACCTCGGGGACAGCGAACACTGAAGCTTTCTTT; CDR3 protein: CASSLTSGTANTEAFF